This TCR beta chain came from a study of blood T cell repertoires in COVID-19. Across the study: The samples span acute and convalescent COVID-19 from the United States, Italy and Spain. Nucleic acid was either cDNA or gDNA, and it came from T cells, B-cell-depleted T cells, or PBMCs.

In the authors' methods: Reference gene primer amplification gave nucleated cell count estimates. Data came from immunoSEQ multiplex PCR; TCRdb stores just in-frame clones and leaves some out. V, J and clone size were drawn from that table, and D and trimming were deduced from the DNA. The data contain tens of thousands of clones, over 80% of them seen just once; the ten biggest clones take up 10% to 15%. This CDR3 contains 14 residues. Germline-derived CDR1 and CDR2 are SNHLY and FYNNEI. The V gene lost 7 bases and the J gene lost 7 bases, with 19 bases spanning the gap. What was sequenced was peripheral blood. The receptor's source is a woman aged 65 to 85 with active or convalescent COVID-19. The V gene is TRBV2, the J gene TRBJ1-2, with D perhaps TRBD1 (6 bases). The CDR3, as DNA: TGTGCCAGCATGCAGACAGGACCGGTTGGTGGCTACACCTTC. It yields the protein CASMQTGPVGGYTF.